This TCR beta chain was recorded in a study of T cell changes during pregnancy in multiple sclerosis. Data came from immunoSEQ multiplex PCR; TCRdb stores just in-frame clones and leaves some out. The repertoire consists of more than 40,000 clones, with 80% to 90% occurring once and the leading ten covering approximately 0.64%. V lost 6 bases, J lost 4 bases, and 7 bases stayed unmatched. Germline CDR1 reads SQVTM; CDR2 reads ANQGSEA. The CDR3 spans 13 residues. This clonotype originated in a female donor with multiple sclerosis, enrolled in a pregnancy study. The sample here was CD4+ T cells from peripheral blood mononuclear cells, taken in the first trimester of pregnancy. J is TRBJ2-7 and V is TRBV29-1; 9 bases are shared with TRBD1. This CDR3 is CSVGGQGPYEQYF. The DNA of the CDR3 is TGCAGCGTGGGGGGACAGGGTCCTTACGAGCAGTACTTC.